This TCR beta chain was recovered during a study of blood T cell repertoires in COVID-19. In the authors' workflow: Amplification from reference gene primers served as the basis for estimated nucleated cell counts. Produced via immunoSEQ multiplex PCR; TCRdb's table is partial and in-frame only. V and J calls and clone size are those listed in that table; D and trimming were worked out from the DNA. The table has roughly 95,000 clones, roughly 82% seen once. The V segment lost 5 bases and the J segment 7 bases; nucleotides outside the gene matches: 8. In germline, CDR1 is SGHTA, CDR2 FQGNSA. The CDR3 totals 14 residues.

The rearrangement uses TRBV7-2 and TRBJ1-5, with 7 bases aligning to TRBD1. The TCR originated in a man older than 75 with acute or convalescent COVID-19. The sequencing sample was made of peripheral blood. The CDR3 loop is CASSAQGGGQPQHF. DNA of the CDR3: TGTGCCAGCAGCGCTCAGGGGGGTGGACAGCCCCAGCATTTT.